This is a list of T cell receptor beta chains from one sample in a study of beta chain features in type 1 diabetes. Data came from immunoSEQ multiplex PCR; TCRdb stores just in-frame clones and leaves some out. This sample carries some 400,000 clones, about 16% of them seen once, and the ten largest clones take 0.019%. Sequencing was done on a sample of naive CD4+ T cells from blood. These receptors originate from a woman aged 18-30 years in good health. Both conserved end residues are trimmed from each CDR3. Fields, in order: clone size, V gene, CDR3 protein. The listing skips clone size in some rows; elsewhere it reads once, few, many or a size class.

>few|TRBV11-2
ASSLKVMGGADTQY
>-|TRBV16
ASSQSLEGASKNIQY
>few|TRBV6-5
ASSYKRAYGELF
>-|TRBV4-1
ASSQRLAGTDTQY
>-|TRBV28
ASRPLGLYNEQF
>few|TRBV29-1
SAGAGGAPNTGELF
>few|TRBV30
ACTREWVDTQY
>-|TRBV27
ASSLTGAETQY
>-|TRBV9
ASSVDSGSQNNEQF
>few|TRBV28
ASKAGHNQPQH
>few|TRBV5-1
ASSLTGVHEQF
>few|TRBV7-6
ASSFPPSGTKNIQY
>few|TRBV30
AWSGPGGREQY
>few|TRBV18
ASSPIEDTEAF
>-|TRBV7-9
ASSKGQTSYEQY
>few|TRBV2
ASNRLAGGPDEQF
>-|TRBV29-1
SVKGTGLNTEAF
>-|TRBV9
ASSIGPDTEAF
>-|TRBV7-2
ASSYRVETQY
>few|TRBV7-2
ASSLIVYGYT
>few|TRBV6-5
ASGRNQPQH
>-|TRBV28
ASSVGTGPYGYT
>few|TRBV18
ASSLDRTATNEKLF
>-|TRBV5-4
ASSFYSNDGYT
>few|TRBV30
AWSMTSGSVETQY
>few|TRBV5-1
ASSLTVNTGELF
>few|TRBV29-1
SVPWGDRGEVDTQY
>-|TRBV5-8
ASSREGRTDTQY
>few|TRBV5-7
ASSLPLAGGSTGELF
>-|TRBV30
AWSTAGTGGEKLF
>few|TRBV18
ASSNTGTSGNEQF
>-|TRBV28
ASGHRADTQY
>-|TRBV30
AWAYLGRQPQH
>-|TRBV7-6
ASSRDWSYNEQF
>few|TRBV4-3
ASSQQTSGVNEQY
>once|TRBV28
ASKGLAAQETQY
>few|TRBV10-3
AINEGTVVNTIY
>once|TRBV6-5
ASSFSGNYNEQF
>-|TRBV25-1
ASSAPRDRGAGELF
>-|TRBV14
ASSQEGLSPQH
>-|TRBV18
ASRIGQNTEAF
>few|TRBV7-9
ASEGEDEKLF
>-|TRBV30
AWSVGPARQPQH
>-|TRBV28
ASSQGTDSYEQY
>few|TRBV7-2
ASSPHAAGAYNEQF
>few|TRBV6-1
ASTFARTGNEQY
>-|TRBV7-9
ASSWDRLYGYT
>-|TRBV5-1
ASSSDSTEGTEAF
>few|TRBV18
ASSPPAGQGGHEQY